This T cell receptor (beta chain) came from a study of shared clonotypes between healthy human individuals. Across the whole study: Donors had three CD4 naive, three CD4 memory, two CD8 naive and one CD8 memory plate apiece.

On this clone: Antigen unknown.

Deep-level running was used for the assay. Libraries were prepared by immunoSEQ multiplex PCR; TCRdb keeps only in-frame clonotypes and omits some of them. The sample contains about 680,000 clones, just over 90% of which appear only once. Study results and caveats: It was the few donors that limited the genetic and exposure-history diversity represented. Clonotypes not shared had lower generation probabilities than those common to all four donors.

Germline lookup yields CDR1 LNHDA and CDR2 SQIVND (reference sequence). The CDR3 covers 11 residues. Trimming stripped 6 bases from V and 7 bases from J, with 7 bases between. Terminally differentiated effector memory CD45RA+ cells were left out of the naive CD8 fraction, which was CD45RO-negative and positively selected for CCR7. The rearrangement uses TRBV19 and TRBJ2-1; D is possibly TRBD2 (5 bases). This sequence originates from a man aged 25 to 40 in good health. Sequencing was carried out using naive CD8+ T cells sorted from blood. The CDR3 is CASSGINEQFF. CDR3 coding DNA: TGTGCCAGTAGCGGGATAAATGAGCAGTTCTTC.